This entry describes one T cell receptor beta chain. Its antigen is currently unknown. Assay: immunoSEQ multiplex PCR; the TCRdb copy retains only in-frame clones and omits some. The table records 49,000 or so clones, around 83% of them present only once. The sample originates from a study of OX40 agonist ivuxolimab in advanced cancers. Study results and limitations: Antigen targets of the expanded peripheral T cells went undetermined.

Looked up from germline, CDR1 is SGHRS and CDR2 is YFSETQ. The CDR3 has 16 residues. With 0 bases clipped from V and 0 bases from J, the junction kept 3 bases outside the gene matches. The material was CD4+ or CD8+ T cells sorted from blood, obtained in a trial of the OX40 agonist ivuxolimab. The V and J genes are TRBV5-1 and TRBJ2-3, with 8 bases that match TRBD2. The TCR originated in an adult with an advanced solid tumor such as melanoma, head and neck, liver or kidney cancer. CDR3 DNA sequence: TGCGCCAGCAGCTTGGTAGCGGGGACTAGCACAGATACGCAGTATTTT. Translated, it gives CASSLVAGTSTDTQYF.